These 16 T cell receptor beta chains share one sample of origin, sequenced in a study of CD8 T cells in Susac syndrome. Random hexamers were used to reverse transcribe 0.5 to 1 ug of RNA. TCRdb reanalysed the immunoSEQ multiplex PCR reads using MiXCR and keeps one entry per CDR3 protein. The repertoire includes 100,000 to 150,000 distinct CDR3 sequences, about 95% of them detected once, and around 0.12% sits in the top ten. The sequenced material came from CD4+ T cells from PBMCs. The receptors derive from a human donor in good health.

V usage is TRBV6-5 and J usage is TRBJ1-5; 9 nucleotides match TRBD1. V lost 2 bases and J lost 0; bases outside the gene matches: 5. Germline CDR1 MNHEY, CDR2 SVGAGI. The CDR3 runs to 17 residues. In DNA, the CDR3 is TGTGCCAGCAGTTACGGGACAGGGATTAATAGCAATCAGCCCCAGCATTTT. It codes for CASSYGTGINSNQPQHF.

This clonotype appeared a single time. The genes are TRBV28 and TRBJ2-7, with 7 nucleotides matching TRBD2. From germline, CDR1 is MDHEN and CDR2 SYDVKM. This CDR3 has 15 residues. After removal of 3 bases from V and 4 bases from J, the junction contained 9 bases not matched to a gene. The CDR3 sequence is CASSLIAGATYEQYF. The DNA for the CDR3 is TGTGCCAGCAGTTTGATTGCGGGAGCTACGTACGAGCAGTACTTC.

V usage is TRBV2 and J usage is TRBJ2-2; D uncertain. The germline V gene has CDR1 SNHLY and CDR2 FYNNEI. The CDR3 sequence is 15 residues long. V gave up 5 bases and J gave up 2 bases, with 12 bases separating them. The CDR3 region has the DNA TGTGCCAGCAGTTCCTGGACGGCTAACACCGGGGAGCTGTTTTTT. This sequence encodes CASSSWTANTGELFF.

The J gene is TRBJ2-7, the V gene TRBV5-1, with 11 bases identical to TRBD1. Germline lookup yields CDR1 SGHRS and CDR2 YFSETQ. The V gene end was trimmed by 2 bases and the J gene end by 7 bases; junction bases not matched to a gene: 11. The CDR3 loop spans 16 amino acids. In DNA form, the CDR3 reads TGCGCCAGCAGCTTTACGCCGGGACAGGGGGAAGGAGAGCAGTACTTC. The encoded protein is CASSFTPGQGEGEQYF.

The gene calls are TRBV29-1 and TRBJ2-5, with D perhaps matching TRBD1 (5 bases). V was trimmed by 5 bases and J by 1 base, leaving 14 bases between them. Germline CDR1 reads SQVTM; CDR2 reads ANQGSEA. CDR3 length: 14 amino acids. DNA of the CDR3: TGCAGCGTTCAAGGGGCGGCTCTCCAAGAGACCCAGTACTTC. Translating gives CSVQGAALQETQYF.

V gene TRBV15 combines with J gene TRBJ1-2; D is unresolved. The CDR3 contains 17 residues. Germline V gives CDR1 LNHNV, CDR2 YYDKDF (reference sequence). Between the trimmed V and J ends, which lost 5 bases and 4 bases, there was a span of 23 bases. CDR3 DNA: TGTGCCACCAGCGCTGATGTACGGTGTGGAAAGACCTATGGCTACACCTTC. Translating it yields CATSADVRCGKTYGYTF.

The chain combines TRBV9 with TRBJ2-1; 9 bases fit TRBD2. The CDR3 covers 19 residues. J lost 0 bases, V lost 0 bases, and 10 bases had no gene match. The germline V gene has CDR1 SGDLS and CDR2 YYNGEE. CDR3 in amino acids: CASSVEPAGGLSSYNEQFF. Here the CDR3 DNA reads TGTGCCAGCAGCGTAGAACCAGCGGGAGGTCTCAGCTCCTACAATGAGCAGTTCTTC. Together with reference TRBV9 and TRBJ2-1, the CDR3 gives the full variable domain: DSGVTQTPKHLITATGQRVTLRCSPRSGDLSVYWYQQSLDQGLQFLIQYYNGEERAKGNILERFSAQQFPDLHSELNLSSLELGDSALYFCASSVEPAGGLSSYNEQFFGPGTRLTVL.

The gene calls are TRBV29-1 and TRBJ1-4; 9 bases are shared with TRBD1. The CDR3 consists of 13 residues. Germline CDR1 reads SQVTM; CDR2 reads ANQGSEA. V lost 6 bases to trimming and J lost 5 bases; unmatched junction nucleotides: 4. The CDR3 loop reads CSVKTGGNEKLFF. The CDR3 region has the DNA TGCAGCGTGAAGACAGGGGGAAATGAAAAACTGTTTTTT.

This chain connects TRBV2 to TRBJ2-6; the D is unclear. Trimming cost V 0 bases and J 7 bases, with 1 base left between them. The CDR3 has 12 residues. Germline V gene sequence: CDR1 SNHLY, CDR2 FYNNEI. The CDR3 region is CASSEAANVLTF. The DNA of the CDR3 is TGTGCCAGCAGTGAAGCAGCCAACGTCCTGACTTTC. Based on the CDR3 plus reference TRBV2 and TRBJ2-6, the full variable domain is EPEVTQTPSHQVTQMGQEVILRCVPISNHLYFYWYRQILGQKVEFLVSFYNNEISEKSEIFDDQFSVERPDGSNFTLKIRSTKLEDSAMYFCASSEAANVLTFGAGSRLTVL.

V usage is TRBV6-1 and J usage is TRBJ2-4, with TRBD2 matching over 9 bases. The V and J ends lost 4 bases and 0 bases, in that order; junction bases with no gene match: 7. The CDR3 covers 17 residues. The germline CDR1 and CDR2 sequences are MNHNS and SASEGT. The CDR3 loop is CASSVPTSGVAKNIQYF. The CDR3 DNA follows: TGTGCCAGCAGTGTGCCGACTAGCGGAGTAGCCAAAAACATTCAGTACTTC.

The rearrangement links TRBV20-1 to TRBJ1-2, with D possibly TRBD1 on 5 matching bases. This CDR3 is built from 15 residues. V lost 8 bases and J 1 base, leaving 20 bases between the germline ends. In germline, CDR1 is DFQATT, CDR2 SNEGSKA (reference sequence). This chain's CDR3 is CSSPGGALNNYGYTF. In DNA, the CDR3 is TGCAGTTCCCCCGGTGGGGCACTAAATAACTATGGCTACACCTTC.

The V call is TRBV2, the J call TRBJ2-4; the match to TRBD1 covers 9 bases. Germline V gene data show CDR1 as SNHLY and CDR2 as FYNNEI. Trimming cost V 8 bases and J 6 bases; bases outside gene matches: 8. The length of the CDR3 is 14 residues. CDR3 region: CASGQQGAGNIQYF. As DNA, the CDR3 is TGTGCCAGCGGACAACAGGGGGCTGGAAACATTCAGTACTTC.

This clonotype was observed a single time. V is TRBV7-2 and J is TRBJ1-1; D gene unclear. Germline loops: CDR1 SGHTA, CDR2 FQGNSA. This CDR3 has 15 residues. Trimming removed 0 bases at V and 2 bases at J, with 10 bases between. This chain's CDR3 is CASSLAGLLNTEAFF. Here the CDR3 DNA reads TGTGCCAGCAGCTTAGCAGGGTTATTAAACACTGAAGCTTTCTTT. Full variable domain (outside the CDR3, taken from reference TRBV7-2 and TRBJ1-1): GAGVSQSPSNKVTEKGKDVELRCDPISGHTALYWYRQSLGQGLEFLIYFQGNSAPDKSGLPSDRFSAERTGGSVSTLTIQRTQQEDSAVYLCASSLAGLLNTEAFFGQGTRLTVV.

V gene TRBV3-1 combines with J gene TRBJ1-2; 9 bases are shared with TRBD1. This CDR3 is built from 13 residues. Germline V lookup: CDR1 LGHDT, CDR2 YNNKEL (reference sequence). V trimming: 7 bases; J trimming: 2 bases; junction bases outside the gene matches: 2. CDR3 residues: CASNRGPNYGYTF. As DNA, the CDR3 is TGTGCCAGCAACAGGGGGCCAAACTATGGCTACACCTTC. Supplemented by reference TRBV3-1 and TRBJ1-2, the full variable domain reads DTAVSQTPKYLVTQMGNDKSIKCEQNLGHDTMYWYKQDSKKFLKIMFSYNNKELIINETVPNRFSPKSPDKAHLNLHINSLELGDSAVYFCASNRGPNYGYTFGSGTRLTVV.

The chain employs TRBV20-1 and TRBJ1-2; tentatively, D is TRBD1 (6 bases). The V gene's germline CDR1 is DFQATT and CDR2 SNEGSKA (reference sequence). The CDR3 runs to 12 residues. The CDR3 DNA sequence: TGCAGGGCGAAGGGGGATAACTATGGCTACACCTTC. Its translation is CRAKGDNYGYTF.

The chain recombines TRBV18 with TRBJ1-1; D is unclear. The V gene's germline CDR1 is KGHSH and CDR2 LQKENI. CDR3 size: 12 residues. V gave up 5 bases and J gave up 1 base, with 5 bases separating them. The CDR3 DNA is TGTGCCAGCTCAGGATCGAACACTGAAGCTTTCTTT. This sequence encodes CASSGSNTEAFF.